This is a list of T cell receptor beta chains from one sample in a study of OX40 agonist ivuxolimab in advanced cancers. Generated by immunoSEQ multiplex PCR, the TCRdb table keeps only in-frame clones and is missing some. The sample carries around 67,000 clones, 70% to 90% recorded once. The input for sequencing was CD4+ or CD8+ T cells sorted from blood, taken in a trial of the OX40 agonist ivuxolimab. These receptor sequences come from an adult with an advanced solid tumor such as melanoma, head and neck, liver or kidney cancer. Each CDR3 is given with its conserved first and last residue. Each record gives: CDR3 protein, CDR3 DNA, V gene, J gene, D gene, CDR3 length, clone size. The D gene is left open where the match is weak. Rows give clone size only sometimes, using once, few, many, or a class for an expanded clone.

CASSRVVGNEQFF,TGCGCCAGCAGCCGCGTCGTGGGCAATGAGCAGTTCTTC,TRBV4-3,TRBJ2-1,.,13,few
CASSSQTGLGGYTF,TGTGCCAGCAGCTCGCAGACAGGCCTTGGGGGCTACACCTTC,TRBV5-5,TRBJ1-2,.,14,.
CASSLAGPASYEQYF,TGTGCCAGCAGCTTGGCGGGCCCCGCCTCCTACGAGCAGTACTTC,TRBV7-2,TRBJ2-7,.,15,.
CASSPRQGENTEAFF,TGTGCCAGCAGCCCCCGACAGGGGGAGAACACTGAAGCTTTCTTT,TRBV7-9,TRBJ1-1,TRBD1,15,.
CASSQDGAGAVNEKLFF,TGCGCCAGCAGCCAAGATGGGGCAGGGGCCGTTAATGAAAAACTGTTTTTT,TRBV4-1,TRBJ1-4,.,17,few
CASRPLGREGPETQYF,TGTGCCAGCAGGCCCCTCGGGCGGGAGGGCCCAGAGACCCAGTACTTC,TRBV11-2,TRBJ2-5,TRBD2,16,.
CASSLAGSRGGPGGYTF,TGCGCCAGCAGCTTGGCTGGTTCGAGGGGGGGCCCAGGGGGCTACACCTTC,TRBV5-1,TRBJ1-2,.,17,.
CASSRTGGWEQFF,TGTGCCAGTAGTAGAACAGGGGGCTGGGAGCAGTTCTTC,TRBV19,TRBJ2-1,TRBD1,13,.
CASSAIQRKPCTDTQYF,TGCGCCAGCAGTGCGATACAACGTAAACCCTGCACAGATACGCAGTATTTT,TRBV10-1,TRBJ2-3,.,17,.
CASTMPATNYGYTF,TGTGCCAGTACCATGCCGGCAACTAACTATGGCTACACCTTC,TRBV19,TRBJ1-2,.,14,.
CASSWGQGAGTGELFF,TGTGCCAGCAGCTGGGGACAGGGGGCGGGCACCGGGGAGCTGTTTTTT,TRBV5-4,TRBJ2-2,TRBD1,16,.
CASSQEGNQPQHF,TGTGCCAGCTCACAGGAGGGCAATCAGCCCCAGCATTTT,TRBV18,TRBJ1-5,.,13,.
CAWSAGTSGRAYETQYF,TGTGCCTGGAGCGCCGGGACTAGCGGGAGGGCCTATGAGACCCAGTACTTC,TRBV30,TRBJ2-5,TRBD2,17,.
CASSVTGTSNSPLHF,TGTGCCAGCAGCGTAACCGGGACCTCCAATTCACCCCTCCACTTT,TRBV9,TRBJ1-6,.,15,.
CASSYPPYQETQYF,TGTGCCAGCAGCTACCCCCCGTACCAAGAGACCCAGTACTTC,TRBV5-4,TRBJ2-5,.,14,.
CASSPEDRGRYEQYF,TGTGCCAGCTCACCCGAGGACAGGGGGCGGTACGAGCAGTACTTC,TRBV18,TRBJ2-7,TRBD1,15,.